This T cell receptor beta chain was found in a study of blood T cell repertoires in COVID-19. Only in-frame clones appear in the TCRdb table, and some are missing; sequencing was by immunoSEQ multiplex PCR. The sample consists of under 250,000 clones, roughly 85% of them appearing once. Assignments of participants to cohorts depended upon their own reported clinical history. CDR3 length: 13 residues. Trimming removed 6 bases from V and 8 bases from J; junction bases left unmatched: 4. Germline V gene data show CDR1 as ENHRY and CDR2 as SYGVKD. This receptor was obtained from a woman aged 50 to 60 with acute COVID-19. The sequenced material came from PBMCs or T cells enriched from blood (not recorded which). This chain joins TRBV10-3 and TRBJ1-2; 12 bases fit TRBD1. The CDR3 region has the DNA TGTGCCATCAGCGGGGACAGGGGGCACGGCTACACCTTC. Protein: CAISGDRGHGYTF.